The 19 T cell receptor beta chains presented below share a single source sample, sequenced in a study of cytomegalovirus exposure and HLA in healthy donors. This PCR relied on a set of 60 Vbeta primers and 13 Jbeta primers. Method: immunoSEQ multiplex PCR; TCRdb's copy keeps in-frame clones and lacks some. Its table records some 180,000 clones. The source material was PBMCs. The receptors derive from a man aged 30 to 39 in good health and CMV-seronegative.

With regard to this clone: The conserved final phenylalanine or tryptophan is absent from the CDR3, which likely points to a read error. J is TRBJ1-2 and V is TRBV15, with TRBD1 identical over 7 bases. There are 14 residues in the CDR3. The junction had 8 bases not matched to a gene; V was cut back by 6 bases and J by 4 bases. Germline CDR1 and CDR2: LNHNV and YYDKDF (reference sequence). CDR3 region: CATSLPGQSYGYTS. CDR3 DNA sequence: TGTGCCACCAGTCTTCCGGGACAGTCCTATGGCTACACCTCC.

This rearrangement joins TRBV6-5 to TRBJ2-7; 7 bases line up with TRBD1. Trimming cost V 4 bases and J 0 bases; bases outside gene matches: 3. The CDR3 is 14 residues long. Germline CDR1 is MNHEY and CDR2 is SVGAGI. CDR3 amino acids: CASSSGTDSYEQYF. The CDR3 DNA is TGTGCCAGCAGTTCCGGGACAGACTCCTACGAGCAGTACTTC.

The chain uses TRBV13 and TRBJ2-7, with TRBD1 identical over 9 bases. The CDR3 contains 14 residues. J was trimmed by 2 bases and V by 5 bases; bases with no gene match: 4. Germline CDR1 is PRHDT and CDR2 is FYEKMQ (reference sequence). The CDR3 region has the DNA TGTGCCAGCAGCCAGGGACAGGGAGCCTACGAGCAGTACTTC. Translated: CASSQGQGAYEQYF.

Note on this clone: A junction end diverges from the germline sequence, so it may reflect a read error. The chain combines TRBV15 with TRBJ1-2; D is possibly TRBD1 (5 bases). Germline CDR1 is LNHNV and CDR2 is YYDKDF (reference sequence). This CDR3 contains 12 residues. CDR3 loop: CATGMGDYGYTF. The CDR3 DNA reads TGTGCCACCGGGATGGGGGACTACGGCTACACCTTC.

Notes on this clone: The sample holds other DNA sequences that translate to the same CDR3. The J gene is TRBJ2-2, the V gene TRBV29-1; D remains unclear. In germline, CDR1 is SQVTM, CDR2 ANQGSEA. Trimming took 3 bases from V and 4 from J, leaving 6 bases between them. The CDR3 runs to 12 residues. The DNA of the CDR3 is TGCAGCGTTGACGGGTTCACCGGGGAGCTGTTTTTT. Translated: CSVDGFTGELFF.

V and J are TRBV28 and TRBJ1-2; D unresolved. This CDR3 contains 14 residues. Per the germline V gene, CDR1 is MDHEN and CDR2 is SYDVKM. V lost 3 bases, J lost 2 bases, and 10 bases lay in between. This CDR3 is CASSLSGGNYGYTF. The CDR3 coding sequence is TGTGCCAGCAGTTTGTCTGGAGGAAACTATGGCTACACCTTC.

This sequence joins TRBV7-8 and TRBJ2-7, with unresolved D. V dropped 2 bases and J dropped 5 bases, with 4 bases sitting between them. Germline V gives CDR1 SGHVS, CDR2 FQNEAQ. The CDR3 is made up of 11 amino acids. The DNA of the CDR3 is TGTGCCAGCAGCTTAATCGACGAGCAGTACTTC. Translation: CASSLIDEQYF.

In DNA form, the CDR3 reads TGTGCCATCAGTCCTCAGCGGGAGACGGGAGAGCAGTTCTTC. Translating it yields CAISPQRETGEQFF. The chain recombines TRBV10-3 with TRBJ2-1; TRBD2 aligns across 8 bases. CDR1 is ENHRY and CDR2 is SYGVKD in the germline V gene. V lost 5 bases, J lost 10 bases, and 10 bases stayed unmatched. This CDR3 comprises 14 residues.

The chain recombines TRBV30 with TRBJ2-2, with 7 bases identical to TRBD2. CDR3 length equals 16 residues. From germline, CDR1 is GTSNPN and CDR2 SVGIG (reference sequence). With 3 bases clipped from V and 2 bases from J, the junction kept 9 bases outside the gene matches. CDR3 region: CAWSPQERGNTGELFF. The DNA of the CDR3 is TGTGCCTGGAGCCCCCAGGAGCGGGGAAACACCGGGGAGCTGTTTTTT.

The chain joins TRBV6-1 to TRBJ2-3; TRBD1 aligns across 7 bases. Germline CDR1 is MNHNS and CDR2 is SASEGT. V was pared by 1 base and J by 3 bases, with 1 base of the junction left unmatched. The CDR3 extends over 14 amino acids. The CDR3 nucleotides read TGTGCCAGCAGTGAAGAGGGACAGACAGATACGCAGTATTTT. Protein product: CASSEEGQTDTQYF.

The J gene is TRBJ2-1, the V gene TRBV15; 7 nucleotides line up with TRBD2. With 4 bases clipped from V and 5 bases from J, the junction kept 5 bases outside the gene matches. The germline V gene encodes CDR1 LNHNV and CDR2 YYDKDF (reference sequence). The CDR3 runs 14 residues. The CDR3 DNA is TGTGCCACCAGCATCCGACTAGCCAACAATGAGCAGTTCTTC. This codes for CATSIRLANNEQFF. Based on the CDR3 plus reference TRBV15 and TRBJ2-1, the full variable domain is DAMVIQNPRYQVTQFGKPVTLSCSQTLNHNVMYWYQQKSSQAPKLLFHYYDKDFNNEADTPDNFQSRRPNTSFCFLDIRSPGLGDTAMYLCATSIRLANNEQFFGPGTRLTVL.

This chain links TRBV2 with TRBJ2-4, with D possibly TRBD2 on 5 matching bases. Germline loops: CDR1 SNHLY, CDR2 FYNNEI. This CDR3 region has 16 residues. Trimming cost V 3 bases and J 5 bases, with 17 bases left between them. DNA for the CDR3: TGTGCCAGCAGTGAGATAGGGTACGGGATCGAAAACATTCAGTACTTC. Translated: CASSEIGYGIENIQYF.

The chain couples TRBV5-1 to TRBJ1-5; no definite D call. V lost 0 bases and J 4 bases, leaving 11 bases between the germline ends. Germline V CDR1 and CDR2: SGHRS, YFSETQ. CDR3 length equals 15 residues. This CDR3 reads CASSLAGVPNQPQHF. The CDR3 coding sequence is TGCGCCAGCAGCTTGGCCGGGGTCCCGAATCAGCCCCAGCATTTT.

This rearrangement joins TRBV4-3 to TRBJ1-6; D unresolved. This CDR3 has 17 residues. The germline CDR1 and CDR2 sequences are LGHNA and YSLEER. V was trimmed by 0 bases and J by 0 bases, leaving 9 bases between them. The CDR3 sequence: CASSQDRGFSYNSPLHF. CDR3 bases: TGCGCCAGCAGCCAAGATCGAGGGTTCTCCTATAATTCACCCCTCCACTTT.

CDR3 coding DNA: TGTGCCAGCAGACCCGACAGGACTTACACAGATACGCAGTATTTT. Protein sequence: CASRPDRTYTDTQYF. The rearrangement joins TRBV6-6 to TRBJ2-3; TRBD1 might be the D (6 bases). CDR1 and CDR2 (germline): MNHNY, SVGAGI (reference sequence). Trimming pared 6 bases from V and 2 bases from J, leaving 15 bases between. The CDR3 is 15 amino acids.

This chain uses TRBV7-9 with TRBJ2-1; 12 nucleotides match TRBD2. Germline values: CDR1 SEHNR, CDR2 FQNEAQ (reference sequence). The ends lost 1 base at V and 12 bases at J; junction bases unmatched: 16. The CDR3 covers 18 residues. CDR3: CASSLGGGLAGTGWGQFF. The CDR3 nucleotides are TGTGCCAGCAGCTTAGGGGGCGGACTAGCGGGGACCGGGTGGGGGCAGTTCTTC.

J is TRBJ2-5 and V is TRBV27; D is undetermined. The CDR3 consists of 17 residues. Trimming pared 3 bases from V and 5 bases from J, leaving 22 bases between. Germline V gives CDR1 MNHEY, CDR2 SMNVEV (reference sequence). CDR3 DNA: TGTGCCAGCAGTTTGGGCTTAGGCTACACCAGGCACGAGACCCAGTACTTC. Translating gives CASSLGLGYTRHETQYF.

The chain joins TRBV6-1 to TRBJ1-1; D call uncertain. This CDR3 spans 15 amino acids. Trimming pared 1 base from V and 5 bases from J, leaving 14 bases between. Germline CDR1 reads MNHNS; CDR2 reads SASEGT. The CDR3 sequence is CASSEGYRSGTEAFF. The CDR3 coding sequence is TGTGCCAGCAGTGAAGGCTACAGAAGTGGGACTGAAGCTTTCTTT.

This chain joins TRBV4-1 and TRBJ1-1; TRBD1 matches at 8 bases. The germline V gene has CDR1 MGHRA and CDR2 YSYEKL. The CDR3 loop spans 16 amino acids. Losses at the gene ends were 3 bases for V and 5 bases for J; bases not matched to a gene: 11. The chain's CDR3 is CASSQVRGRGDTEAFF. The CDR3 DNA sequence: TGCGCCAGCAGCCAGGTCAGGGGGCGAGGAGATACTGAAGCTTTCTTT.